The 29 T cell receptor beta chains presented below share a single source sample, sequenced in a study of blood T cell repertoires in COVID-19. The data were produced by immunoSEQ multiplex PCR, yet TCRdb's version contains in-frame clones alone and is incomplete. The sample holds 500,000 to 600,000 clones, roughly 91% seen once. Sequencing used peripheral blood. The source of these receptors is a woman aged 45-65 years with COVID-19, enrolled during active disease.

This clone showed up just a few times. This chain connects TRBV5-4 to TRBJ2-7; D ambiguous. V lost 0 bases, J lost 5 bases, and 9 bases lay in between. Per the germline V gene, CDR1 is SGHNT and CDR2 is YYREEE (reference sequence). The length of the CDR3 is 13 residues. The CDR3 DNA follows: TGTGCCAGCAGCTTGGCTATGGAGCACGAGCAGTACTTC. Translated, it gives CASSLAMEHEQYF.

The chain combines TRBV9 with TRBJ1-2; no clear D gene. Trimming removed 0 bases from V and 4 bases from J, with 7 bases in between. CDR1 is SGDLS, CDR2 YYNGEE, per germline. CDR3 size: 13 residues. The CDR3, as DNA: TGTGCCAGCAGCGTAGCGAGCGGCTATGGCTACACCTTC. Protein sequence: CASSVASGYGYTF.

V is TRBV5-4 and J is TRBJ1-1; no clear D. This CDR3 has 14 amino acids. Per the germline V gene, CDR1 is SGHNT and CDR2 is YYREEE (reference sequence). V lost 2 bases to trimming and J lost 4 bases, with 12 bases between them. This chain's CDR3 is CASSLSRTSTEAFF. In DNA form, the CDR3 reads TGTGCCAGCAGCTTATCACGAACCAGCACTGAAGCTTTCTTT. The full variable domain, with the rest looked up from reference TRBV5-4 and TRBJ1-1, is ETGVTQSPTHLIKTRGQQVTLRCSSQSGHNTVSWYQQALGQGPQFIFQYYREEENGRGNFPPRFSGLQFPNYSSELNVNALELDDSALYLCASSLSRTSTEAFFGQGTRLTVV.

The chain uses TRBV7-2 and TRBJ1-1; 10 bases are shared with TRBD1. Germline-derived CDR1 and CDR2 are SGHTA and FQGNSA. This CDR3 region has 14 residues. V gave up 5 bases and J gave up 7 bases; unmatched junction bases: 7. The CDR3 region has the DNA TGTGCCAGCAGCCCCCGGGACAGGGGAGGTGAAGCTTTCTTT. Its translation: CASSPRDRGGEAFF.

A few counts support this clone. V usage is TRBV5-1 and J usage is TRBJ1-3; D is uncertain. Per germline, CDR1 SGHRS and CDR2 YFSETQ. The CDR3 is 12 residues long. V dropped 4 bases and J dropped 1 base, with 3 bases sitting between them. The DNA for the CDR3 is TGCGCCAGCAGCACATCTGGAAACACCATATATTTT. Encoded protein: CASSTSGNTIYF.

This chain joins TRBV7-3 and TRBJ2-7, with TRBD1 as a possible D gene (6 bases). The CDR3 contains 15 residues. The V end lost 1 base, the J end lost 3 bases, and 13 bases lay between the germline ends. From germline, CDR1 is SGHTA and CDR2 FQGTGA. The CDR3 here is CASSLRPGVIYEQYF. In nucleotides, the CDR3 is TGTGCCAGCAGCTTAAGACCAGGGGTGATCTACGAGCAGTACTTC.

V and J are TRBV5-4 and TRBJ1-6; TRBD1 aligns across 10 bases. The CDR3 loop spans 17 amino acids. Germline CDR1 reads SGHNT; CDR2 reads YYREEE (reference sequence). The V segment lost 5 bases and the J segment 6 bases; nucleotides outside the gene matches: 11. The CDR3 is CASSSAPGTGANSPLHF. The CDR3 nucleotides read TGTGCCAGCAGTTCTGCCCCCGGGACAGGGGCTAATTCACCCCTCCACTTT.

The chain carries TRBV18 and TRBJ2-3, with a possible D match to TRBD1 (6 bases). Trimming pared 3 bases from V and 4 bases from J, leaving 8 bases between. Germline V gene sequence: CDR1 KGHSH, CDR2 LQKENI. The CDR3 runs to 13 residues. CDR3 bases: TGTGCCAGCTCACCGGCAGGGGCAGATACGCAGTATTTT. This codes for CASSPAGADTQYF.

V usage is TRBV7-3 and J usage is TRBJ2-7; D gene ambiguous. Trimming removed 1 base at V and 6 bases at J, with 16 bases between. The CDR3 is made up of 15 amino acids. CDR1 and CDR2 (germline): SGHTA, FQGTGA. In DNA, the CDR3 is TGTGCCAGCAGCTTAATCCCTCTGGTTGGCGGCGAGCAGTACTTC. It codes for CASSLIPLVGGEQYF.

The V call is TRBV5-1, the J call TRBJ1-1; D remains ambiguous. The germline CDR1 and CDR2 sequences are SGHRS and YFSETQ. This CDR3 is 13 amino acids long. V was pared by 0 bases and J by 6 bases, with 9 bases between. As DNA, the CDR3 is TGCGCCAGCAGCTTGGGTCGGGAAGCTGAAGCTTTCTTT. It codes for CASSLGREAEAFF.

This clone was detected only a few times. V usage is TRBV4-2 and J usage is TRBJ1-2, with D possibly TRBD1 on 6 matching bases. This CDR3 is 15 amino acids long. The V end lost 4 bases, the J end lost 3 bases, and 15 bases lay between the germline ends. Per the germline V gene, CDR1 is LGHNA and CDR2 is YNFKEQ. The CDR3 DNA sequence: TGTGCCAGCAGCCGGGCGGCGGGGGCAGACTATGGCTACACCTTC. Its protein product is CASSRAAGADYGYTF.

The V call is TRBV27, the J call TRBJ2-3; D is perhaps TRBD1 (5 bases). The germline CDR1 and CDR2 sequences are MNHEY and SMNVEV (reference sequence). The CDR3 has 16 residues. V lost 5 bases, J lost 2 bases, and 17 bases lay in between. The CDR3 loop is CASSPYPGSTTDTQYF. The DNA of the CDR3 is TGTGCCAGCAGTCCTTATCCAGGGTCCACCACAGATACGCAGTATTTT.

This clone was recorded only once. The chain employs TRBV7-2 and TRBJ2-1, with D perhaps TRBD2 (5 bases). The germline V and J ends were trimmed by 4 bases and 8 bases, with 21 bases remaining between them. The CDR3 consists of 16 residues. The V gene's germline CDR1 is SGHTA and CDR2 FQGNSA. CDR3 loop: CASSSRGFMAGDEQFF. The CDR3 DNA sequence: TGTGCCAGCAGCTCCCGAGGGTTTATGGCTGGGGATGAGCAGTTCTTC.

CDR3 DNA: TGTGCCAGCATTCCCGGGACAGGGGGGGAGGGTGGCAATCAGCCCCAGCATTTT. Protein: CASIPGTGGEGGNQPQHF. The chain links TRBV21-1 to TRBJ1-5; the D segment call TRBD1 is taken from the table without a DNA check. TRBV21-1 represents a pseudogene. The CDR3 sequence is 18 residues long.

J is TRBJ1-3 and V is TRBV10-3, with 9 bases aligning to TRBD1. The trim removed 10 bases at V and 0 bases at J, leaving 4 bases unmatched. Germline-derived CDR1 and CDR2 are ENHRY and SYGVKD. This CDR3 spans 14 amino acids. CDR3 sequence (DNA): TGTGCCACCAGACAGGGGGACTCTGGAAACACCATATATTTT. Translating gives CATRQGDSGNTIYF.

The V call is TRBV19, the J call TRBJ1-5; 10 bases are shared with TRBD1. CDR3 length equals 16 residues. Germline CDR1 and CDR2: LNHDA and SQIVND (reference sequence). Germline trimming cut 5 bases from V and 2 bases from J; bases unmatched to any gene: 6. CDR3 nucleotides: TGTGCCAGTAGTGCGACAGGGGGCCGGGGCAATCAGCCCCAGCATTTT. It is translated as CASSATGGRGNQPQHF.

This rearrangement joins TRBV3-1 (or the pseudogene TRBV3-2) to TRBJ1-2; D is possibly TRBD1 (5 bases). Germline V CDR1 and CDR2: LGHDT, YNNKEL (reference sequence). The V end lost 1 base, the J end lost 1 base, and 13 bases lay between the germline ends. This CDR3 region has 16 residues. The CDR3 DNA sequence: TGTGCCAGCAGCCAAGGAGGAGGGGCGGTTAACTATGGCTACACCTTC. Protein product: CASSQGGGAVNYGYTF.

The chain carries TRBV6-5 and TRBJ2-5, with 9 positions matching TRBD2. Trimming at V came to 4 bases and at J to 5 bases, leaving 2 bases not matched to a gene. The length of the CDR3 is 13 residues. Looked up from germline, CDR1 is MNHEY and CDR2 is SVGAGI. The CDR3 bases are TGTGCCAGCAGTTTAGCGGGGGTCGAGACCCAGTACTTC. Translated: CASSLAGVETQYF.

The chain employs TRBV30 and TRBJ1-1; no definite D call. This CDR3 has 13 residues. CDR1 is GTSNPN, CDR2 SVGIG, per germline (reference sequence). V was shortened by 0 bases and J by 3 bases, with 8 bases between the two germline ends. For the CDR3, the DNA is TGTGCCTGGAGTGTACTGAGGTACACTGAAGCTTTCTTT. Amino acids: CAWSVLRYTEAFF.

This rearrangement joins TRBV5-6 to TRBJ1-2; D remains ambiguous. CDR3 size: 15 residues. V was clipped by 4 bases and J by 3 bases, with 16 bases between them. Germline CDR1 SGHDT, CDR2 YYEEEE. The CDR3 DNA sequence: TGTGCCAGCAGCCTTATCGGACCGGGAGACTATGGCTACACCTTC. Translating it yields CASSLIGPGDYGYTF.

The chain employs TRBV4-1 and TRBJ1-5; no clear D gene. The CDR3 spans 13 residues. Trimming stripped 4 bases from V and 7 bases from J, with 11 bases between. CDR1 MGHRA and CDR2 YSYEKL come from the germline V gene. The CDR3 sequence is CASSRTITQPQHF. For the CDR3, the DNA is TGCGCCAGCAGCCGTACAATAACACAGCCCCAGCATTTT.

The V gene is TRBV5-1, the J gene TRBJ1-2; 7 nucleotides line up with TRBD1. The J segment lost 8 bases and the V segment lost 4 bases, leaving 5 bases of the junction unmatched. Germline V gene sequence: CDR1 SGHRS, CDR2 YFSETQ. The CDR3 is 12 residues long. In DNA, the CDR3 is TGCGCCAGCAGCGCTGGACAGGAGGGCTACACCTTC. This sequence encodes CASSAGQEGYTF.

CDR3 in DNA: TGTGCCAGCAGCTCCGCGGGGGGGGCCTACGAGCAGTACTTC. As protein: CASSSAGGAYEQYF. The genes are TRBV11-2 and TRBJ2-7, with TRBD2 matching over 9 bases. The CDR3 length is 14 residues. Germline assignment: CDR1 SGHAT and CDR2 FQNNGV. V shed 4 bases and J 2 bases; nucleotides not matched to a gene: 3. The full variable domain, rest sourced from reference TRBV11-2 and TRBJ2-7, is EAGVAQSPRYKIIEKRQSVAFWCNPISGHATLYWYQQILGQGPKLLIQFQNNGVVDDSQLPKDRFSAERLKGVDSTLKIQPAKLEDSAVYLCASSSAGGAYEQYFGPGTRLTVT.

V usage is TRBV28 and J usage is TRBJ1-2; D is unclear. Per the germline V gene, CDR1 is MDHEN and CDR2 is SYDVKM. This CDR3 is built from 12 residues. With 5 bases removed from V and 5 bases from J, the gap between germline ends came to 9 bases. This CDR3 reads CASSRLTYGYTF. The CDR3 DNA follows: TGTGCCAGCAGTCGACTGACGTATGGCTACACCTTC.

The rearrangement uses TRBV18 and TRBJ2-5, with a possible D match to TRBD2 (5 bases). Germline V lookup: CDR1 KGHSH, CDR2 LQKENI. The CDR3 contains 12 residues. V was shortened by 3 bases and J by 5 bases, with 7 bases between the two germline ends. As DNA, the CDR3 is TGTGCCAGCTCACCGGGAGAGGAGACCCAGTACTTC. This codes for CASSPGEETQYF.

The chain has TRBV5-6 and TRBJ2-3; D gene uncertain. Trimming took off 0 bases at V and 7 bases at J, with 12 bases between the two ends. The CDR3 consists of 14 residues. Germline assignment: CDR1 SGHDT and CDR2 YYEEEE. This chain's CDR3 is CASSLGQATYTQYF. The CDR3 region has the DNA TGTGCCAGCAGCTTGGGGCAGGCCACGTATACGCAGTATTTT.

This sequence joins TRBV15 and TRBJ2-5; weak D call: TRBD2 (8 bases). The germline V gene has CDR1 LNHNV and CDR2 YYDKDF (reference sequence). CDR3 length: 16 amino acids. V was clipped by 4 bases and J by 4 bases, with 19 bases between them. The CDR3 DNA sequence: TGTGCCACCAGCACTAAAACAGGGGCGGGGGGAGAGACCCAGTACTTC. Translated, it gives CATSTKTGAGGETQYF.

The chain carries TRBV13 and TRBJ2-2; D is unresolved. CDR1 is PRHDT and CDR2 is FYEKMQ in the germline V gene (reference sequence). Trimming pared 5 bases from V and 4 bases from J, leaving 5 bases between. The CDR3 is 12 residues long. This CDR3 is CASSQITGELFF. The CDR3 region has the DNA TGTGCCAGCAGCCAAATCACCGGGGAGCTGTTTTTT.

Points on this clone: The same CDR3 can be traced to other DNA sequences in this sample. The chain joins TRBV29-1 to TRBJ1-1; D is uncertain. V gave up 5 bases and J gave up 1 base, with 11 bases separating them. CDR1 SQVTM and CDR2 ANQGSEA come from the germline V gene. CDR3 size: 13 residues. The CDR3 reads CSVPREGNTEAFF. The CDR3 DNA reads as TGCAGCGTTCCAAGGGAGGGGAACACTGAAGCTTTCTTT. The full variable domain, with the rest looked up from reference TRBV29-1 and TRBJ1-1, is SAVISQKPSRDICQRGTSLTIQCQVDSQVTMMFWYRQQPGQSLTLIATANQGSEATYESGFVIDKFPISRPNLTFSTLTVSNMSPEDSSIYLCSVPREGNTEAFFGQGTRLTVV.